The 5 T cell receptor beta chains reported below all come from one sample, sequenced in a study of control samples from healthy donors and cancer patients. TCRdb's table, derived via immunoSEQ multiplex PCR, lists solely in-frame clones and lacks some. The sample lists 100,000 to 150,000 clones, roughly 89% seen once, with 6% to 9.5% in the top ten. The sequenced sample was PBMCs. These receptors were taken from a man between 50 and 59 years old with head and neck cancer.

The chain has TRBV11-2 and TRBJ2-7; D is possibly TRBD1 (6 bases). Germline values: CDR1 SGHAT, CDR2 FQNNGV. The germline V and J ends were trimmed by 5 bases and 2 bases, with 13 bases remaining between them. This CDR3 contains 14 residues. The CDR3 region has the DNA TGTGCCAGCAGCCGTTCAGGGGATACCTACGAGCAGTACTTC. Protein sequence: CASSRSGDTYEQYF.

The gene calls are TRBV18 and TRBJ2-7, with TRBD2 matching over 8 bases. After removal of 3 bases from V and 0 bases from J, the junction contained 4 bases not matched to a gene. Germline CDR1 reads KGHSH; CDR2 reads LQKENI. The length of the CDR3 is 15 residues. The CDR3 is CASSPSGGISYEQYF. In nucleotides, the CDR3 is TGTGCCAGCTCACCCTCGGGGGGGATCTCCTACGAGCAGTACTTC.

The rearrangement uses TRBV7-6 and TRBJ2-3; TRBD2 matches 8 bases. Germline V CDR1 and CDR2: SGHVS, FNYEAQ. With V trimmed by 5 bases and J by 0 bases, 4 bases remained unmatched. The CDR3 consists of 15 residues. The CDR3 loop reads CASSPAGASTDTQYF. The CDR3 bases are TGTGCCAGCAGCCCAGCGGGAGCAAGCACAGATACGCAGTATTTT.

The chain uses TRBV6-5 and TRBJ1-1, with D unclear. V dropped 6 bases and J dropped 5 bases, with 7 bases sitting between them. This CDR3 contains 11 residues. Germline CDR1 and CDR2: MNHEY and SVGAGI. The CDR3 sequence is CASRYSTEAFF. In DNA form, the CDR3 reads TGTGCCAGCAGATATAGTACTGAAGCTTTCTTT.

This rearrangement joins TRBV6-5 to TRBJ2-7, with D possibly matching TRBD1 (5 bases). Deletions cut 3 bases from V and 3 bases from J, with 9 bases between. The CDR3 sequence is 13 residues long. CDR1 MNHEY and CDR2 SVGAGI come from the germline V gene. In nucleotides, the CDR3 is TGTGCCAGCAGTTATGGGGCGCGCTACGAGCAGTACTTC. Protein product: CASSYGARYEQYF.